The rows below give T cell receptor beta chains drawn from one sample of a study of shared clonotypes between healthy human individuals. TCRdb keeps only in-frame clones here, not all; method: immunoSEQ multiplex PCR. Of about 520,000 clones in the sample, 90% to 97% were seen once. Sequences were obtained from naive CD4+ T cells sorted from blood. The receptors were sampled from a woman aged 25-40 years in good health. The CDR3 runs from the conserved cysteine through the conserved F or W. Fields, in order: J gene, CDR3 length, D gene, V gene, clone size, CDR3 DNA, CDR3 protein. The D gene is left open where the match is weak. Only some rows state a clone size, as once, few, many or a class for expanded clones.

TRBJ2-2 13 - TRBV25-1 - TGTGCCAGCAGGCTGGACCACACCGGGGAGCTGTTTTTT CASRLDHTGELFF
TRBJ2-1 17 - TRBV14 once TGTGCCAGCAGCCCAATTTTAGGCGGGGGCAAGGGGAATGAGCAGTTCTTC CASSPILGGGKGNEQFF
TRBJ1-3 16 TRBD1 TRBV5-1 - TGCGCCAGCAGCTTGGGGACAGGAAGCTCTGGAAACACCATATATTTT CASSLGTGSSGNTIYF
TRBJ1-1 16 - TRBV18 - TGTGCCAGCTCACTTCCCCTCTCTTACGTGAACACTGAAGCTTTCTTT CASSLPLSYVNTEAFF
TRBJ2-3 13 TRBD2 TRBV7-6 - TGTGCCAGCAGCCCATCTCGGACTAGTAGTCTGTATTTT CASSPSRTSSLYF
TRBJ2-7 14 - TRBV19 once TGTGCCAGTAGTTCCCTGACAGTTACCTACGAGCAGTACTTC CASSSLTVTYEQYF
TRBJ1-1 13 - TRBV7-3 - TGTGCCAGCAGCTTGGCAACGAACACTGAAGCTTTCTTT CASSLATNTEAFF
TRBJ2-1 12 - TRBV10-2 - TGCGCCAGCAGTTTACGCGACAATGAGCAGTTCTTC CASSLRDNEQFF
TRBJ1-4 15 - TRBV19 - TGTGCCAGTAGGGGTTTGGCGGCAACTAATGAAAAACTGTTTTTT CASRGLAATNEKLFF
TRBJ2-7 14 - TRBV6-1 - TGTGCCAGCAGTGAATTAGTCAGGGCTTACGAGCAGTACTTC CASSELVRAYEQYF
TRBJ2-7 13 - TRBV7-8 - TGTGCCAGCAGCTTATGGGGGGTCAGCGAGCAGTACTTC CASSLWGVSEQYF
TRBJ1-4 15 - TRBV7-2 - TGTGCCAGCAGCTGGATCGGCCAGCACGACGAAAAACTGTTTTTT CASSWIGQHDEKLFF
TRBJ1-4 16 TRBD1 TRBV15 - TGTGCCACCAGCAGAACAAGGGACAGACTAGGTGAAAAACTGTTTTTT CATSRTRDRLGEKLFF
TRBJ2-1 14 TRBD2 TRBV28 once TGTGCCAGCGGGCCGAGCGGGAGGGCTAATGAGCAGTTCTTC CASGPSGRANEQFF
TRBJ2-2 15 - TRBV6-4 - TGTGCCAGCAGAAGGACTCCTCGCCCCACCGGGGAGCTGTTTTTT CASRRTPRPTGELFF
TRBJ1-1 14 TRBD1 TRBV6-5 - TGTGCCGCCCAAACAGGGGCGGGTTCCACTGAAGCTTTCTTT CAAQTGAGSTEAFF
TRBJ1-5 14 - TRBV5-8 - TGTGCCAGCACCTCGGGGTTGGGTGGTCAGCCCCAGCATTTT CASTSGLGGQPQHF
TRBJ2-3 15 - TRBV29-1 - TGCAGCGTCTCAGGTGGGGAACACTCCCCAGATACGCAGTATTTT CSVSGGEHSPDTQYF
TRBJ1-4 14 - TRBV28 - TGTGCCAGCAGTAGACATGCAACTAATGAAAAACTGTTTTTT CASSRHATNEKLFF
TRBJ2-3 15 - TRBV27 once TGTGCCAGCAGTTCTACGTTGCGAGCAGGAGATACGCAGTATTTT CASSSTLRAGDTQYF
TRBJ1-3 13 - TRBV7-9 - TGTGCCAGCAGTCGGAGAGCTGGAAACACCATATATTTT CASSRRAGNTIYF
TRBJ2-1 15 - TRBV11-2 - TGTGCCAGCAGCCCCCGACAGGCCACCTACAATGAGCAGTTCTTC CASSPRQATYNEQFF
TRBJ2-2 15 TRBD2 TRBV7-3 - TGTGCCAGCAGCCCTGGACTAGCGCGCACCGGGGAGCTGTTTTTT CASSPGLARTGELFF
TRBJ1-5 12 - TRBV28 - TGTGCCAGTGGGGGTGGGGATCAGCCCCAGCATTTT CASGGGDQPQHF
TRBJ1-5 14 TRBD1 TRBV28 - TGTGCCAGCAGGGAGGGGACAGGGAACCAGCCCCAGCATTTT CASREGTGNQPQHF
TRBJ1-1 13 - TRBV11-2 - TGTGCCAGCAGCTTAGATGGTAACACTGAAGCTTTCTTT CASSLDGNTEAFF
TRBJ1-5 16 - TRBV6-1 - TGTGCCAGCAGTGAAGGAACAGGAGACTTCAATCAGCCCCAGCATTTT CASSEGTGDFNQPQHF
TRBJ2-7 18 - TRBV21-1 - TGTGCCAGCAGCAAAGAACCCCAGAGGACTAGCGGGAGCTACGAGCAGTACTTC CASSKEPQRTSGSYEQYF
TRBJ2-6 15 - TRBV5-4 - TGTGCCAGCAGTTGGGGGAGCTCTGGGGCCAACGTCCTGACTTTC CASSWGSSGANVLTF
TRBJ2-2 13 - TRBV27 - TGTGCCAGCAGCGCCGTTGGCCCCGGGGAGCTGTTTTTT CASSAVGPGELFF
TRBJ2-1 14 TRBD1 TRBV6-6 - TGTGCCAGCACCGTAGGACAGGGTTTCGATGAGCAGTTCTTC CASTVGQGFDEQFF
TRBJ1-5 15 TRBD1 TRBV4-2 - TGTGCCAGCAGCCGAGCGACAGGGGACAATCAGCCCCAGCATTTT CASSRATGDNQPQHF
TRBJ2-7 18 TRBD2 TRBV4-2 once TGTGCCAGCAGCCAAGATGCTAGCGGGAGGGCCAGAGCCTACGAGCAGTACTTC CASSQDASGRARAYEQYF
TRBJ1-2 17 TRBD1 TRBV19 - TGTGCCAGTAGCGGGACAGGAGGCATACAAATCACCTATGGCTACACCTTC CASSGTGGIQITYGYTF
TRBJ1-4 17 - TRBV14 - TGTGCCAGCAGCCAAGATCGGTGGGGCTCTCCTGGTGAAAAACTGTTTTTT CASSQDRWGSPGEKLFF
TRBJ1-2 15 TRBD1 TRBV5-1 - TGCGCCAGCAGCTTGGGACAGGGGGAATACTATGGCTACACCTTC CASSLGQGEYYGYTF
TRBJ1-1 13 - TRBV28 - TGTGCCAGCACTCATCGCTTGAACACTGAAGCTTTCTTT CASTHRLNTEAFF
TRBJ2-7 15 TRBD1 TRBV29-1 - TGCAGCGTTGAAGACACCCGGACAGGGAGCGACGAGCAGTACTTC CSVEDTRTGSDEQYF
TRBJ1-2 12 - TRBV18 - TGTGCCAGCTCAGTTGGCGGGTCTGGCTACACCTTC CASSVGGSGYTF